This T cell receptor beta chain came from a study of CD8 T cells in ankylosing spondylitis. Broader study findings: Matched synovial fluid from ankylosing spondylitis patients was reported to be enriched for disease-linked clones. It appeared that ankylosing spondylitis blood was characterized by a TCR beta motif of fewer than 10 highly homologous variants.

As for this clonotype: Its matching antigen is unknown.

Quantitative 5'-RACE with molecular barcodes generated TCR beta libraries. TCRdb reprocessed the 5' RACE reads with MiXCR, giving one entry per CDR3 protein. The table records approximately 150,000 distinct CDR3 sequences, 8.5% to 10% of them present only once. Deletions cut 7 bases from V and 8 bases from J, with 14 bases between. The CDR3 consists of 12 residues. The genes are TRBV12-3 or TRBV12-4 and TRBJ1-2, with D perhaps TRBD1 (5 bases). The specimen sequenced was blood, either unsorted or a sorted T cell fraction (not recorded which). This TCR was recovered from a female donor with ankylosing spondylitis or in good health (not recorded which). The CDR3: CASTLQGGGYTF. The CDR3 DNA reads as TGTGCCAGCACCTTGCAGGGAGGGGGCTACACCTTC.